This TCR beta chain was captured in a study of monozygotic twins with inflammatory bowel disease. With respect to this clonotype: Its antigen is unidentified.

The study, taken as a whole, reports: Relative clonotype sharing with others was diminished in IBD patients versus healthy twins, particularly with disease activity.

TCRdb re-called the 5' RACE reads; one entry per CDR3 protein, DNA not given. The sample yields 300,000 to 400,000 distinct CDR3 sequences, of which the top ten take up roughly 2%. The CDR3 covers 15 residues. Germline CDR1 is SGHRS and CDR2 is YFSETQ. The chain joins TRBV5-1 to TRBJ2-7; TCRdb's D call of TRBD2 is untestable without DNA. This TCR derives from a human donor with ulcerative colitis or Crohn's disease, or a healthy co-twin of an affected twin (not recorded which). Sequencing was performed on blood. Here the CDR3 reads CASSLLSSGLSEQYF.